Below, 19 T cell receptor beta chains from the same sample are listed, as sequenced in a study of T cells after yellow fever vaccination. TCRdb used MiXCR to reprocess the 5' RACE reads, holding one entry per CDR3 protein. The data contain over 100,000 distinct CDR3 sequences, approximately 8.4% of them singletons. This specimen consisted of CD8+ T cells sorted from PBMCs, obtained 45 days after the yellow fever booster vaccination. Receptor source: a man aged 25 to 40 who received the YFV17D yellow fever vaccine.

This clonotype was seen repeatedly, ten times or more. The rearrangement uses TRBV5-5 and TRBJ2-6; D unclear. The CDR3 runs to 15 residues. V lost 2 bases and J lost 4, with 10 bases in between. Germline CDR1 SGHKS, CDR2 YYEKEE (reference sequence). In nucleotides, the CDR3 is TGTGCCAGCAGCTTAATAGGCGGAGGGGCCAACGTCCTGACTTTC. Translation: CASSLIGGGANVLTF.

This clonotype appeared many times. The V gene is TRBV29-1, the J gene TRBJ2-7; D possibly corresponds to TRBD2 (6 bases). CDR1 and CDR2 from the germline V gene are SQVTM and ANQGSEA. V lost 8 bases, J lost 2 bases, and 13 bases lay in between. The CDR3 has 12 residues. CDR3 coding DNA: TGCAGCATGCGGCGGGGACCCTACGAGCAGTACTTC. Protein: CSMRRGPYEQYF.

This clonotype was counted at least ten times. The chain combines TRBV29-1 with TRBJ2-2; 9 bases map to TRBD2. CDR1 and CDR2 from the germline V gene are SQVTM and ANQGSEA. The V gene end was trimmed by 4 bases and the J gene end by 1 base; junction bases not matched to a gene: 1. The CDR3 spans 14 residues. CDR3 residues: CSVASGMNTGELFF. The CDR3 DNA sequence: TGCAGCGTTGCTAGCGGGATGAACACCGGGGAGCTGTTTTTT.

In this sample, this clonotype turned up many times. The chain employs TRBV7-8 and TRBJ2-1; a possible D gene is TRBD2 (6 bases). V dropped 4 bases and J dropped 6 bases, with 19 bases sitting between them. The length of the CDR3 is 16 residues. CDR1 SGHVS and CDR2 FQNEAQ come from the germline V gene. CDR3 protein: CASSSRLVSASNEQFF. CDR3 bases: TGTGCCAGCAGCTCCCGACTAGTTTCCGCTTCCAATGAGCAGTTCTTC.

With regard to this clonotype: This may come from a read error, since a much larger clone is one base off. CDR3 amino acids: CASVEGHEQYF. The CDR3 bases are TGTGCCAGCGTGGAGGGCCACGAGCAGTACTTC. The rearrangement uses TRBV6-1 and TRBJ2-7, with D maybe TRBD2 (6 bases). Germline V CDR1 and CDR2: MNHNS, SASEGT. CDR3 length equals 11 residues. Trimming pared 8 bases from V and 5 bases from J, leaving 10 bases between.

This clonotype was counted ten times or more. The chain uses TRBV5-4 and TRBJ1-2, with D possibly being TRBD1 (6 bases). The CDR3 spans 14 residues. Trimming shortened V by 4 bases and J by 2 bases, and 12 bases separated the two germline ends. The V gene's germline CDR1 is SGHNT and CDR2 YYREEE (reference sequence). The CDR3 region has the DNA TGTGCCAGCAGCACCGACAGGATCAACTATGGCTACACCTTC. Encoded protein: CASSTDRINYGYTF.

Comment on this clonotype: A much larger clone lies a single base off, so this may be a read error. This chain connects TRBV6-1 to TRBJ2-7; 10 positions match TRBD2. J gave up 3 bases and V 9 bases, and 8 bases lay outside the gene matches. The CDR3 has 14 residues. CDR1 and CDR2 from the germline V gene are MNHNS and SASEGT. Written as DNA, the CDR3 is TGTGCCAGTTGGGGGACTAGCGATTTCTACGAGCAGTACTTC. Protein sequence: CASWGTSDFYEQYF.

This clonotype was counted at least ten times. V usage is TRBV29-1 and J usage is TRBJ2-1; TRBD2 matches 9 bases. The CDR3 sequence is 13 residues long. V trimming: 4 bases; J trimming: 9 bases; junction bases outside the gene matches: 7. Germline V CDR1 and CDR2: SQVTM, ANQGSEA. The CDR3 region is CSVVVAGEAEQFF. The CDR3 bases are TGCAGCGTTGTGGTAGCGGGAGAGGCTGAGCAGTTCTTC.

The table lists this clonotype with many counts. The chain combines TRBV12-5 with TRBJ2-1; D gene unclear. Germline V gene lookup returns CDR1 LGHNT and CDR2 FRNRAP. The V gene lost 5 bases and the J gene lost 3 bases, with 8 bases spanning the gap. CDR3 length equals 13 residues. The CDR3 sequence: CASGLSVYNEQFF. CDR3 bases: TGTGCTAGTGGTCTTTCAGTCTACAATGAGCAGTTCTTC.

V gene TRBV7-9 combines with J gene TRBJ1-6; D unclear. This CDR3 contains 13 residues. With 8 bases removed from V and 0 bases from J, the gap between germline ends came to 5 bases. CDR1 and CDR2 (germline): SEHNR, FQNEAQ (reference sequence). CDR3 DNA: TGTGCCAGCCTCGGCTCCTATAATTCACCCCTCCACTTT. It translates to CASLGSYNSPLHF.

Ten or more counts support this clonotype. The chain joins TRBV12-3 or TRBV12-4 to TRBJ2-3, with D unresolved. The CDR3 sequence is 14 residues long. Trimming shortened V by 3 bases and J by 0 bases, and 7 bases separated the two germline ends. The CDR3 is CASSFFGSTDTQYF. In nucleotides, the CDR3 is TGTGCCAGCAGTTTTTTCGGGAGCACAGATACGCAGTATTTT.

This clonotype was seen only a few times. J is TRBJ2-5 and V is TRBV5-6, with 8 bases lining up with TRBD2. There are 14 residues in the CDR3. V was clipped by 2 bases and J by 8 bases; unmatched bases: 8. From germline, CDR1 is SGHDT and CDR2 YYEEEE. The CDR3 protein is CASSLAGDRGTQYF. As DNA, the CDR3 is TGTGCCAGCAGCTTAGCGGGGGACCGGGGTACCCAGTACTTC.

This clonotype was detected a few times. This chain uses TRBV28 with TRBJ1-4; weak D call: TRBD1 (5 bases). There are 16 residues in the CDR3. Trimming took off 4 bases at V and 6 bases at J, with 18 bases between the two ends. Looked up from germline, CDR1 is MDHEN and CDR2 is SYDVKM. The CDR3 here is CASSSLWIGQDEKLFF. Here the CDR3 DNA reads TGTGCCAGCAGTTCCCTCTGGATAGGACAAGATGAAAAACTGTTTTTT.

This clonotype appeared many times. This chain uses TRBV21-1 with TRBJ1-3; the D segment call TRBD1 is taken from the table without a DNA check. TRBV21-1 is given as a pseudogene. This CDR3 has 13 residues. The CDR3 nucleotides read TGTGCCACTTACCGGGACCCTCGAAACACCATATATTTT. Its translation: CATYRDPRNTIYF.

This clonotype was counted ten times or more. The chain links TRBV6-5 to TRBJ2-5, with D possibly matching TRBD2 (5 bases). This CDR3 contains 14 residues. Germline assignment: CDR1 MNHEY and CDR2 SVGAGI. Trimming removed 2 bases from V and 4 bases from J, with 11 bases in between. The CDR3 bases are TGTGCCAGCAGTTACGGGAGCGGCGGAGAGACCCAGTACTTC. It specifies CASSYGSGGETQYF.

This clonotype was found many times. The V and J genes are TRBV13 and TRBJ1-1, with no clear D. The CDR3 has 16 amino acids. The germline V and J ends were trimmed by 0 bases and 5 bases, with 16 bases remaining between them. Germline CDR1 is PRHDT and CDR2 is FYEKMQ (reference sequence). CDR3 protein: CASSLGGWSLGTEAFF. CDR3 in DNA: TGTGCCAGCAGCTTAGGCGGGTGGAGTTTGGGGACTGAAGCTTTCTTT.

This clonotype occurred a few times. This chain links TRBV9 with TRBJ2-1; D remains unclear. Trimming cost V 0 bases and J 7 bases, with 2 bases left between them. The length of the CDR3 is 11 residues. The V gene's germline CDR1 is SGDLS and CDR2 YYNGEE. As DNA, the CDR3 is TGTGCCAGCAGCGTAGCGAATGAGCAGTTCTTC. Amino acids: CASSVANEQFF.

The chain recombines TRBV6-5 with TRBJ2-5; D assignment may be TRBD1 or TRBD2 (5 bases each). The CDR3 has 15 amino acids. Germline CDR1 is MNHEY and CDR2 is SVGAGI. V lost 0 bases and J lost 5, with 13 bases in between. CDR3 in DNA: TGTGCCAGCAGTTACTCTATGGGGCGGAGGGAGACCCAGTACTTC. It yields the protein CASSYSMGRRETQYF.

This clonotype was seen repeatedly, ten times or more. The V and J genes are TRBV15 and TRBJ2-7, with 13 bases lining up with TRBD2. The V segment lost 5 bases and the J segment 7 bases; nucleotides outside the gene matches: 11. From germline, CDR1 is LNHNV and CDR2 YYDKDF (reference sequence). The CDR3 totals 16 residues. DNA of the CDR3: TGTGCCACCAGCGGTGGACTAGCGGGAGTTGGTTGGGAGCAGTACTTC. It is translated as CATSGGLAGVGWEQYF.